This TCR beta chain comes out of a study of CD8 T cells in Susac syndrome. Overall study results and limits: The study admitted that it had a relatively small number of individuals in its TCR sequencing and HLA analysis.

RNA was extracted with the RNeasy kit, and a quantity of about 0.45 to 1 ug was reverse transcribed using random hexamers. Coverage of TCR beta CDR3 amplification by immunoSEQ multiplex PCR extended to 54 Vbeta and 13 Jbeta. Each CDR3 protein is one row after TCRdb ran MiXCR on the immunoSEQ multiplex PCR reads. The repertoire holds some 400,000 distinct CDR3 sequences, approximately 89% seen once, with roughly 0.1% in the top ten. Trimming pared 3 bases from V and 2 bases from J, leaving 17 bases between. The CDR3 spans 16 residues. Germline CDR1 and CDR2: MDHEN and SYDVKM. Sequencing targeted TCR beta in T cells from blood (CD8+ and CD4+). Included as multiple sclerosis controls were treatment-naive patients who had stable or active relapsing-remitting disease. This clonotype was counted a single time. The antigen remains undetermined.

This receptor was taken from a human donor with multiple sclerosis. Source material: CD8+ T cells from PBMCs. V gene TRBV28 combines with J gene TRBJ2-7; unclear D gene. Here the CDR3 DNA reads TGTGCCAGCAGTTTCATCCACGCGAGGTCGACCTACGAGCAGTACTTC. Translated, it gives CASSFIHARSTYEQYF.